This is a list of T cell receptor beta chains from one sample in a study of T cells of healthy individuals. TCRdb redid the calling of the 5' RACE reads with MiXCR, one entry per CDR3 protein. This table has about 96,000 distinct CDR3 sequences, around 17% appearing once. Receptors originate from a human donor in good health. Each CDR3 is given with its conserved first and last residue. The D gene is left open where the match is weak. Clone size, where shown, is once, few, many, or a class for clones that have expanded.

d_call	v_call	j_call	clone_size	cdr3_aa	cdr3_nt
NA	TRBV7-8	TRBJ1-5	many	CASSLAGRQPQHF	TGTGCCAGCAGCTTAGCGGGTCGTCAGCCCCAGCATTTT
NA	TRBV7-9	TRBJ1-1	few	CASSLAYRAVGNTEAFF	TGTGCCAGCAGCTTAGCTTACAGGGCGGTGGGTAACACTGAAGCTTTCTTT
NA	TRBV12-5	TRBJ2-1	NA	CASSLPTAGQEYNEQFF	TGTGCCAGCAGTTTACCTACAGCGGGACAGGAGTACAATGAGCAGTTCTTC
NA	TRBV7-9	TRBJ2-7	many	CASSPKASYEQYF	TGTGCCAGCAGCCCTAAGGCCTCCTACGAGCAGTACTTC
NA	TRBV6-5	TRBJ1-1	NA	CASRPFGDTEAFF	TGTGCCAGCAGGCCATTTGGGGACACTGAAGCTTTCTTT
TRBD2	TRBV4-3	TRBJ2-5	NA	CASSQDSGGGETQYF	TGCGCCAGCAGCCAAGACAGCGGGGGGGGAGAGACCCAGTACTTC
NA	TRBV11-1	TRBJ2-1	once	CASSLETSSYNEQFF	TGTGCCAGCAGCTTAGAAACCAGCTCCTACAATGAGCAGTTCTTC
NA	TRBV7-8	TRBJ1-2	NA	CASSLASSGRASYGYTF	TGTGCCAGCAGCTTAGCGTCCTCAGGCCGAGCCTCCTATGGCTACACCTTC
NA	TRBV30	TRBJ1-2	many	CAWSTGDHGYTF	TGTGCCTGGAGTACGGGGGATCATGGCTACACCTTC
NA	TRBV6-1	TRBJ1-5	many	CASTIRAGLAEQPQHF	TGTGCCAGCACAATTCGCGCAGGCTTGGCGGAGCAGCCCCAGCATTTT
NA	TRBV19	TRBJ1-1	NA	CASSTSGLSTEAFF	TGTGCCAGTAGTACCTCGGGATTGAGCACTGAAGCTTTCTTT
NA	TRBV30	TRBJ1-6	many	CAWTDGWRHSPLHF	TGTGCCTGGACCGACGGGTGGCGGCATTCACCCCTCCACTTT
NA	TRBV20-1	TRBJ1-5	NA	CSATEWGGFDQPQHF	TGCAGTGCGACTGAATGGGGGGGCTTCGATCAGCCCCAGCATTTT
NA	TRBV14	TRBJ2-2	many	CASSQEAVHTGELFF	TGTGCCAGCAGCCAAGAAGCAGTACACACCGGGGAGCTGTTTTTT
NA	TRBV2	TRBJ1-4	few	CASMGEKLFF	TGTGCCAGCATGGGTGAAAAACTGTTTTTT
NA	TRBV6-2/TRBV6-3	TRBJ2-7	many	CASSLQGIYEQYF	TGTGCCAGCAGCCTTCAGGGGATTTACGAGCAGTACTTC
NA	TRBV6-2/TRBV6-3	TRBJ2-2	many	CASSPTFAGELFF	TGTGCCAGCAGCCCCACGTTCGCCGGGGAGCTGTTTTTT
NA	TRBV6-6	TRBJ1-6	NA	CASRPGHHNSPLHF	TGTGCCAGCAGGCCGGGACACCATAATTCACCCCTCCACTTT
NA	TRBV20-1	TRBJ2-5	many	CSARDPRRGRFETQYF	TGCAGTGCTAGAGATCCGCGGCGGGGACGTTTTGAGACCCAGTACTTC
NA	TRBV20-1	TRBJ2-3	NA	CSARAGTSTDTQYF	TGCAGTGCTAGAGCAGGGACTAGCACAGATACGCAGTATTTT